The clone carrying this T cell receptor (beta chain) was observed at least ten times. Its matching antigen is unknown. Coculturing of the mixed lymphocyte reaction cells was performed at 37°C for over 5 days. Once responder PBMCs had been labelled with CFSE and stimulator PBMCs with Violet Dye, they were mixed 1:1. The V end was cut by 10 bases, the J end by 0 bases, with 9 bases between. This CDR3 contains 12 residues. Germline V gene sequence: CDR1 SGHNT, CDR2 YYREEE (reference sequence). The method was immunoSEQ multiplex PCR; TCRdb's version includes in-frame clones alone and lacks a portion of them. The sample shows more than 12,000 clones, around 41% of them seen only once. The record originates from a study of siplizumab effects on memory and regulatory T cells. Regarding the study as a whole: The apparent diversity of naive T cells exceeded that of memory cells, and naive T cells seemed to make a major contribution to the alloresponse. Among mappable alloreactive CD4+ clones, the Treg-derived fraction averaged 68.8% with siplizumab versus less than 35% in controls.

The J gene is TRBJ2-3, the V gene TRBV5-4, with D possibly being TRBD1 or TRBD2 (5 bases each). Sequencing input: CFSE-low (dividing) CD4+ T cells sorted from an allogeneic mixed lymphocyte reaction. This TCR came from a human donor in good health; the cells came from an allogeneic mixed lymphocyte reaction. Some clones in this sample may be carry-over from other donors' samples. This chain's CDR3 is CAWDGSTDTQYF. The CDR3 bases are TGTGCCTGGGACGGTAGCACAGATACGCAGTATTTT.